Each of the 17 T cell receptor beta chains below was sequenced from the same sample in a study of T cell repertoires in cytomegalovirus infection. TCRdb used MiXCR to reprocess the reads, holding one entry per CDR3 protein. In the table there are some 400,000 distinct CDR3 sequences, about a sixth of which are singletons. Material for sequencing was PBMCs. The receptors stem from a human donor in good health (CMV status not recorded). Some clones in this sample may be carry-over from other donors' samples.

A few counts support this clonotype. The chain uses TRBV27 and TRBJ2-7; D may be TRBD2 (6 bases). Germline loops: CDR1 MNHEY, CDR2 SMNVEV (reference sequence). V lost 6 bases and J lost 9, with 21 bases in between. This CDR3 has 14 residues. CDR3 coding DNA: TGTGCCAGCAGCCTTGAGGCAGCGGGTAGTGTGCAGTACTTC. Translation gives CASSLEAAGSVQYF.

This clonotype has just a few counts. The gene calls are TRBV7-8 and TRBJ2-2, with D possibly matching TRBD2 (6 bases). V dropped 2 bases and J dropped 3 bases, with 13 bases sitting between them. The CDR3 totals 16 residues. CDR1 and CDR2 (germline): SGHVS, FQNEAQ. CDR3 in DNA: TGTGCCAGCAGCTTAAGAACCCGGAGGGACACCGGGGAGCTGTTTTTT. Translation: CASSLRTRRDTGELFF.

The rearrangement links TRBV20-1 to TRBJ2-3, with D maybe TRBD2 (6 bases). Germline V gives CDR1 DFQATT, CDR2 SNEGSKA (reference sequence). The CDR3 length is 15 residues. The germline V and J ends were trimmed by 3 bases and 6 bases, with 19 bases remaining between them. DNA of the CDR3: TGCAGTGCTAGGACGTCTAGCGTCCTGTGGGATACGCAGTATTTT. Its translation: CSARTSSVLWDTQYF.

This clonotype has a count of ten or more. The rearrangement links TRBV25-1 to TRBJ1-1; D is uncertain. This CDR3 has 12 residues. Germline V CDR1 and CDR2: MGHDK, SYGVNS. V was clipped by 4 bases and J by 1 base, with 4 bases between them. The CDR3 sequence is CASSVSNTEAFF. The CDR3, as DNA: TGTGCCAGCAGTGTTTCGAACACTGAAGCTTTCTTT.

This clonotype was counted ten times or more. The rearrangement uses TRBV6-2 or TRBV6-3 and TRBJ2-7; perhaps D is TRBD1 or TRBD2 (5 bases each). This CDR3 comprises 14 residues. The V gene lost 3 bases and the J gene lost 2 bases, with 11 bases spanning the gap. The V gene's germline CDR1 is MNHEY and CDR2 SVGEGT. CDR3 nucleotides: TGTGCCAGCAGTTATAACGGGGCAGCCTACGAGCAGTACTTC. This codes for CASSYNGAAYEQYF.

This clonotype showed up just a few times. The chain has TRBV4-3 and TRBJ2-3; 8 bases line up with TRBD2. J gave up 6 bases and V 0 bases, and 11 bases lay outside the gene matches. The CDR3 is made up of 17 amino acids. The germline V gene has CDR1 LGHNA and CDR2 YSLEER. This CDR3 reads CASSQEPSGWGGDTQYF. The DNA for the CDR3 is TGCGCCAGCAGCCAAGAGCCTAGCGGGTGGGGTGGGGATACGCAGTATTTT.

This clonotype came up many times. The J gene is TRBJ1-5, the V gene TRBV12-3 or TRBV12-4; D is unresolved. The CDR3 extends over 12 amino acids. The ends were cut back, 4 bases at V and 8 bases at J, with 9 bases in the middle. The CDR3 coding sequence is TGTGCCAGCAGTTCGAGAGGGAAGCCCCAGCATTTT. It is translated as CASSSRGKPQHF.

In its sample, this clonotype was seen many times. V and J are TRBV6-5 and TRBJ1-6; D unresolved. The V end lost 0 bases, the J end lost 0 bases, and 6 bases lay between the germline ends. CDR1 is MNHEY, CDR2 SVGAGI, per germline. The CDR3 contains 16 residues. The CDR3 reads CASSYSRSSYNSPLHF. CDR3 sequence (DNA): TGTGCCAGCAGTTACTCCCGGAGCTCCTATAATTCACCCCTCCACTTT.

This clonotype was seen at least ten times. CDR3 bases: TGTGCCACCCGACAGGTTCGGGAGAACACTGAAGCTTTCTTT. It yields the protein CATRQVRENTEAFF. The chain couples TRBV10-3 to TRBJ1-1; perhaps TRBD1 as D (6 bases). This CDR3 is 14 amino acids long. Germline V CDR1 and CDR2: ENHRY, SYGVKD. The ends were cut back, 10 bases at V and 1 base at J, with 16 bases in the middle.

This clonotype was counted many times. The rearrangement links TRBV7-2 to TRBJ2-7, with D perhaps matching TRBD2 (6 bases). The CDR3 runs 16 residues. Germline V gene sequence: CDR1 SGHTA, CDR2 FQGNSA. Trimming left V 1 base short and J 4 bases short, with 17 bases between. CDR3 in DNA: TGTGCCAGCAGCTTAGGCCTAGCCTTTGGGGGGTACGAGCAGTACTTC. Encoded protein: CASSLGLAFGGYEQYF.

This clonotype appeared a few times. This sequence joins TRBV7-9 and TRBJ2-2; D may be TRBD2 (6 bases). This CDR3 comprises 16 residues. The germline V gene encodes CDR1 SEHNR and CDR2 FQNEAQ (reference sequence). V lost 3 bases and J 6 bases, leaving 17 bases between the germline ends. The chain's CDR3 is CASSFSTSGGAGELFF. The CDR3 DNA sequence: TGTGCCAGCAGCTTCTCCACCTCCGGGGGTGCCGGGGAGCTGTTTTTT. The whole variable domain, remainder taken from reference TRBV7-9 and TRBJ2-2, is DTGVSQNPRHKITKRGQNVTFRCDPISEHNRLYWYRQTLGQGPEFLTYFQNEAQLEKSRLLSDRFSAERPKGSFSTLEIQRTEQGDSAMYLCASSFSTSGGAGELFFGEGSRLTVL.

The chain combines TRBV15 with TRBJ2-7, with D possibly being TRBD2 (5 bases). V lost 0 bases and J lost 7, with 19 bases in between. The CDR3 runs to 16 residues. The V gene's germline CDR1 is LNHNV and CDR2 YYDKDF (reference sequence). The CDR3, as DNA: TGTGCCACCAGCAGAGATCCGAGGAGGACCTACGTTGAGCAGTACTTC. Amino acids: CATSRDPRRTYVEQYF.

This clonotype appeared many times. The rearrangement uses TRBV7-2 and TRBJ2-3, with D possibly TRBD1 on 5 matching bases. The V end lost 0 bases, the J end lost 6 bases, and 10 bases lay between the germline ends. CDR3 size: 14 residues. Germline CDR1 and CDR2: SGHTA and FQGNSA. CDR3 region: CASSLALRQDTQYF. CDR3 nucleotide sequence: TGTGCCAGCAGCTTAGCCCTAAGACAGGATACGCAGTATTTT.

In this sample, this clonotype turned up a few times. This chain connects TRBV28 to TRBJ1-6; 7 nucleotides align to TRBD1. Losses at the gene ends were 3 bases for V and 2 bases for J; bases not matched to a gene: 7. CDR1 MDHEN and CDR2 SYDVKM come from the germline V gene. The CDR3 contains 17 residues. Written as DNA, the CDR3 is TGTGCCAGCAGTTTCCGACAGGGTCCCCCCTATAATTCACCCCTCCACTTT. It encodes CASSFRQGPPYNSPLHF.

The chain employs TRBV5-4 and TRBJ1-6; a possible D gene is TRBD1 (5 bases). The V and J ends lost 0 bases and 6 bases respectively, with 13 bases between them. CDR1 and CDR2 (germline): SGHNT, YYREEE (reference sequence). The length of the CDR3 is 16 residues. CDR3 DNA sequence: TGTGCCAGCAGCTTGGAACCGACAGCTTCTAATTCACCCCTCCACTTT. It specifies CASSLEPTASNSPLHF.

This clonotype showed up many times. CDR3 loop: CASSWDAGGETQYF. In DNA, the CDR3 is TGTGCCAGCAGCTGGGACGCCGGGGGGGAGACCCAGTACTTC. The gene calls are TRBV7-2 and TRBJ2-5; 7 positions agree with TRBD2. Looked up from germline, CDR1 is SGHTA and CDR2 is FQGNSA. The CDR3 is 14 amino acids. The trim removed 4 bases at V and 5 bases at J, leaving 7 bases unmatched.

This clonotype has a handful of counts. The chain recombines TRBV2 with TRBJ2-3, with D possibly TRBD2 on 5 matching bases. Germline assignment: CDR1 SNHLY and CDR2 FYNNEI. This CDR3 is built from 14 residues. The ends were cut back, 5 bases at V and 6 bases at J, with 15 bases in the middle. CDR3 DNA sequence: TGTGCCAGCAGTCGGGTCCGGGGAATGGATACGCAGTATTTT. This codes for CASSRVRGMDTQYF.